Listed here are 16 T cell receptor beta chains from one sample, sequenced in a study of blood T cell repertoires in COVID-19. Sequencing used immunoSEQ multiplex PCR; TCRdb keeps in-frame clones, though not all of them. Counted here are 50,000 or so clones, 90% occurring once; the ten biggest clones make up roughly 10%. The specimen was peripheral blood. The receptors were sampled from an elderly woman with acute or convalescent COVID-19.

The chain couples TRBV5-1 to TRBJ1-4, with D uncertain. Trimming pared 3 bases from V and 4 bases from J, leaving 10 bases between. The CDR3 consists of 14 residues. From germline, CDR1 is SGHRS and CDR2 YFSETQ. Written as DNA, the CDR3 is TGCGCCAGCAGCTCCGGGGAGTTTAATGAAAAACTGTTTTTT. Protein: CASSSGEFNEKLFF.

V is TRBV6-5 and J is TRBJ1-2; possible D gene TRBD1, 6 bases. V was pared by 6 bases and J by 8 bases, with 10 bases between. Germline V gene lookup returns CDR1 MNHEY and CDR2 SVGAGI. The CDR3 is made up of 11 amino acids. As DNA, the CDR3 is TGTGCCAGCAGCCAGGGGAAGGGCTACACCTTC. This codes for CASSQGKGYTF.

This clone was observed a handful of times. This chain links TRBV4-1 with TRBJ1-2; TRBD1 aligns across 8 bases. CDR1 is MGHRA, CDR2 YSYEKL, per germline. With 2 bases clipped from V and 4 bases from J, the junction kept 3 bases outside the gene matches. The CDR3 totals 14 residues. The CDR3 DNA reads as TGCGCCAGCAGCCAAACGGGACAGGCCTATGGCTACACCTTC. Its translation: CASSQTGQAYGYTF.

V and J are TRBV7-3 and TRBJ2-2; tentative D call: TRBD2 (6 bases). Germline lookup yields CDR1 SGHTA and CDR2 FQGTGA. This CDR3 comprises 12 residues. V gave up 6 bases and J gave up 9 bases, with 11 bases separating them. The CDR3 is CASSLSGRELFF. In DNA form, the CDR3 reads TGTGCCAGCAGTCTTAGCGGTCGGGAGCTGTTTTTT.

This chain joins TRBV19 and TRBJ1-5; possible D gene TRBD1, 6 bases. Germline V gene data show CDR1 as LNHDA and CDR2 as SQIVND (reference sequence). This CDR3 has 14 amino acids. Trimming cost V 2 bases and J 4 bases, with 9 bases left between them. DNA for the CDR3: TGTGCCAGTAGTATACCGGGACAAAATCAGCCCCAGCATTTT. The encoded protein is CASSIPGQNQPQHF.

This clone was detected only once. The chain couples TRBV3-1 (or the pseudogene TRBV3-2) to TRBJ2-7, with a weak D call TRBD2 (5 bases). V gave up 5 bases and J gave up 3 bases, with 14 bases separating them. Germline-derived CDR1 and CDR2 are LGHDT and YNNKEL (reference sequence). The CDR3 is 14 residues long. CDR3 nucleotides: TGTGCCAGCAGCTTAGGACTCGCCAACTACGAGCAGTACTTC. Translating it yields CASSLGLANYEQYF.

The chain is built from TRBV2 and TRBJ1-6, with D tentatively TRBD1 (5 bases). V was cut by 6 bases and J by 9 bases, with 18 bases left in between. Per the germline V gene, CDR1 is SNHLY and CDR2 is FYNNEI. The CDR3 is made up of 15 amino acids. CDR3 protein: CASRMGQGGSSPLHF. The CDR3 DNA sequence: TGTGCCAGCAGGATGGGCCAGGGTGGATCTTCACCCCTCCACTTT.

This clone showed up just once. The chain uses TRBV5-1 and TRBJ2-2; 7 bases fit TRBD2. CDR3 length equals 16 residues. The germline gives CDR1 SGHRS, CDR2 YFSETQ. V shed 4 bases, J shed 4 bases, and the junction held 10 bases outside the gene matches. DNA of the CDR3: TGCGCCAGCAGCGGGGAGGGCCGAGCCATCACCGGGGAGCTGTTTTTT. It specifies CASSGEGRAITGELFF. The variable domain in full, with the rest retrieved from reference TRBV5-1 and TRBJ2-2, is KAGVTQTPRYLIKTRGQQVTLSCSPISGHRSVSWYQQTPGQGLQFLFEYFSETQRNKGNFPGRFSGRQFSNSRSEMNVSTLELGDSALYLCASSGEGRAITGELFFGEGSRLTVL.

The V gene is TRBV7-9, the J gene TRBJ1-2; a possible D gene is TRBD1 (6 bases). Trimming shortened V by 5 bases and J by 4 bases, and 14 bases separated the two germline ends. The CDR3 runs to 14 residues. Germline-derived CDR1 and CDR2 are SEHNR and FQNEAQ (reference sequence). CDR3 nucleotides: TGTGCCAGCAGCCACCCGGGACACCTCTATGGCTACACCTTC. Its protein product is CASSHPGHLYGYTF.

The chain recombines TRBV19 with TRBJ1-2; TRBD1 aligns across 9 bases. After removal of 8 bases from V and 4 bases from J, the junction contained 8 bases not matched to a gene. CDR1 is LNHDA, CDR2 SQIVND, per germline (reference sequence). The CDR3 contains 14 residues. CDR3: CASGRQGGIYGYTF. CDR3 in DNA: TGTGCCAGTGGTAGACAGGGGGGTATCTATGGCTACACCTTC.

This clone was counted a few times. The rearrangement joins TRBV30 to TRBJ1-5; D is ambiguous. This CDR3 comprises 17 residues. CDR1 is GTSNPN, CDR2 SVGIG, per germline (reference sequence). V lost 1 base and J lost 0, with 16 bases in between. CDR3 nucleotides: TGTGCCTGGAGTGGGGCTTACCTTGGCGCTAGCAATCAGCCCCAGCATTTT. It specifies CAWSGAYLGASNQPQHF.

The chain carries TRBV19 and TRBJ1-3; possibly TRBD1 for D (6 bases). The germline CDR1 and CDR2 sequences are LNHDA and SQIVND (reference sequence). This CDR3 is 16 amino acids long. Trimming left V 6 bases short and J 0 bases short, with 15 bases between. DNA for the CDR3: TGTGCCAGTAGCCCCCGGGGGGCTACCTCTGGAAACACCATATATTTT. Translated, it gives CASSPRGATSGNTIYF.

This rearrangement joins TRBV11-3 to TRBJ2-3; no clear D. The CDR3 runs 13 residues. V was cut by 5 bases and J by 0 bases, with 6 bases left in between. Germline CDR1 reads SGHNT; CDR2 reads YENEEA. The CDR3 sequence: CASSRGSTDTQYF. CDR3 in DNA: TGTGCCAGCAGCCGAGGTAGCACAGATACGCAGTATTTT.

The V gene is TRBV18, the J gene TRBJ2-2; 12 positions match TRBD2. Trimming at V came to 2 bases and at J to 7 bases, leaving 5 bases not matched to a gene. This CDR3 has 16 residues. Germline V gene lookup returns CDR1 KGHSH and CDR2 LQKENI. In DNA form, the CDR3 reads TGTGCCAGCTCACCAGGACTAGCGGGGTCCGGCGGGGAGCTGTTTTTT. As protein: CASSPGLAGSGGELFF.

This clone came up once. CDR3 coding DNA: TGTGCCAGCAGTTCAGGGGGCGCCTCCTACAATGAGCAGTTCTTC. It encodes CASSSGGASYNEQFF. The chain carries TRBV6-5 and TRBJ2-1; 8 bases fit TRBD1. Trimming took 4 bases from V and 0 from J; bases not matched to a gene: 2. From germline, CDR1 is MNHEY and CDR2 SVGAGI. There are 15 residues in the CDR3.

The J gene is TRBJ1-6, the V gene TRBV30; no clear D gene. V dropped 6 bases and J dropped 0 bases, with 9 bases sitting between them. CDR1 is GTSNPN, CDR2 SVGIG, per germline (reference sequence). The CDR3 runs 14 residues. In nucleotides, the CDR3 is TGTGCCTGTGGCCCCCGCTCCTATAATTCACCCCTCCACTTT. Protein: CACGPRSYNSPLHF.